This is a list of T cell receptor beta chains from one sample in a study of T-cell reconstitution after alpha-beta-depleted transplantation in children. TCRdb redid the calling of the PCR reads with MiXCR, one entry per CDR3 protein. Of 610,000 or so distinct CDR3 sequences detected, more than 20% appear once; the ten largest clones hold about 35%. The material sequenced was PBMCs, taken before TCRalphabeta/CD19-depleted stem cell transplant. These receptors were obtained from a boy under three years old with Wiskott-Aldrich syndrome, due to receive a stem cell transplant. CDR3s include the opening cysteine and the closing phenylalanine or tryptophan. D genes are given only for firm matches. Rows give clone size only sometimes, using once, few, many, or a class for an expanded clone.

d_call j_call clone_size v_call cdr3_aa cdr3_nt
NA TRBJ2-1 few TRBV9 CATRTPSNSYNEQFF TGTGCCACCAGGACCCCAAGTAACTCCTACAATGAGCAGTTCTTC
NA TRBJ2-3 few TRBV12-3/TRBV12-4 CASSFSGGASTDTQYF TGTGCCAGCAGTTTTAGCGGAGGGGCTAGCACAGATACGCAGTATTTT
NA TRBJ2-7 NA TRBV30 CACQDRSGSGSYEQYF TGTGCCTGCCAGGACAGGAGCGGGAGCGGCTCCTACGAGCAGTACTTC
TRBD2 TRBJ2-5 NA TRBV29-1 CSVESSGTGTQYF TGCAGCGTTGAATCTAGCGGTACTGGGACCCAGTACTTC
NA TRBJ1-1 NA TRBV11-2 CASSPPGLTEAFF TGTGCCAGCAGCCCCCCCGGCCTCACTGAAGCTTTCTTT
TRBD2 TRBJ2-1 NA TRBV10-3 CAISEGTSGIYNEQFF TGTGCCATCAGTGAGGGAACTAGCGGTATTTACAATGAGCAGTTCTTC
TRBD2 TRBJ2-1 NA TRBV5-1 CASSAPGLASNEQFF TGCGCCAGCAGCGCGCCGGGACTAGCGTCCAATGAGCAGTTCTTC
NA TRBJ2-2 few TRBV29-1 CSVGQPANTGELFF TGCAGCGTTGGACAGCCAGCGAACACCGGGGAGCTGTTTTTT
TRBD1 TRBJ2-2 NA TRBV3-1 CASSLNRGVGELFF TGTGCCAGCAGCCTGAACAGGGGAGTCGGGGAGCTGTTTTTT
NA TRBJ2-4 few TRBV4-1 CASSQEEGVRYIQYF TGCGCCAGCAGCCAAGAGGAGGGAGTGAGGTACATTCAGTACTTC
NA TRBJ1-2 few TRBV12-3/TRBV12-4 CASRRGEANYGYTF TGTGCCAGCAGGCGGGGGGAGGCCAACTATGGCTACACCTTC
TRBD2 TRBJ2-1 once TRBV5-1 CASSRDSGSSYNEQFF TGCGCCAGCAGCAGAGATAGCGGGAGCTCCTACAATGAGCAGTTCTTC
NA TRBJ2-3 NA TRBV5-1 CASSLPTASSTDTQYF TGCGCCAGCAGCCTCCCGACAGCCTCTAGCACAGATACGCAGTATTTT
NA TRBJ1-1 few TRBV5-5 CASSRLGQTNTEAFF TGTGCCAGCAGCCGACTCGGACAGACGAACACTGAAGCTTTCTTT
NA TRBJ2-5 many TRBV7-9 CASSSVETQYF TGTGCCAGCAGTTCGGTAGAGACCCAGTACTTC
NA TRBJ2-5 NA TRBV9 CASSVLGQEGTQYF TGTGCCAGCAGCGTACTTGGCCAGGAGGGGACCCAGTACTTC
TRBD1 TRBJ1-6 NA TRBV7-2 CASSLTGTVNSPLHF TGTGCCAGCAGCCTAACCGGGACAGTAAATTCACCCCTCCACTTT
NA TRBJ1-4 NA TRBV6-5 CASSYSPSGKLFF TGTGCCAGCAGTTACTCGCCCAGTGGGAAACTGTTTTTT
NA TRBJ1-1 few TRBV29-1 CSVEEAGNTEAFF TGCAGCGTTGAAGAGGCCGGGAACACTGAAGCTTTCTTT
NA TRBJ2-6 few TRBV12-3/TRBV12-4 CASSLWGPGANVLTF TGTGCCAGCAGTTTATGGGGGCCTGGGGCCAACGTCCTGACTTTC
NA TRBJ2-1 NA TRBV5-1 CASSPGLNRKNKQFF TGCGCCAGCAGCCCCGGACTGAACCGAAAAAATAAGCAGTTCTTC
TRBD1 TRBJ1-4 NA TRBV5-1 CASSLRQGASNEKLFF TGCGCCAGCAGCTTGCGGCAGGGGGCGTCTAATGAAAAACTGTTTTTT
NA TRBJ2-5 few TRBV20-1 CSARGRSQETQYF TGCAGTGCTAGGGGACGGTCCCAAGAGACCCAGTACTTC
TRBD2 TRBJ2-1 few TRBV12-3/TRBV12-4 CASKGLAGRGSYNQQFF TGTGCCAGCAAGGGACTAGCGGGAAGGGGCTCCTACAATCAGCAGTTCTTC
NA TRBJ2-6 few TRBV5-1 CASSLAEGANVLTF TGCGCCAGCAGCTTGGCCGAAGGGGCCAACGTCCTGACTTTC
TRBD2 TRBJ2-7 few TRBV12-3/TRBV12-4 CASSFVAGDPSYEQYF TGTGCCAGCAGTTTTGTAGCGGGAGACCCTTCCTACGAGCAGTACTTC
TRBD2 TRBJ2-1 NA TRBV12-3/TRBV12-4 CASSPQLAGVFYNEQFF TGTGCCAGCAGTCCTCAACTAGCGGGAGTTTTCTACAATGAGCAGTTCTTC
NA TRBJ2-1 NA TRBV24-1 CATSDNMLPNEQFF TGTGCCACCAGTGATAATATGCTCCCAAATGAGCAGTTCTTC
NA TRBJ2-3 many TRBV20-1 CSARVADTQYF TGCAGTGCTAGAGTAGCAGATACGCAGTATTTT
TRBD2 TRBJ2-1 NA TRBV5-5 CASSPNGLAGVFEQFF TGTGCCAGCAGCCCCAATGGACTAGCGGGAGTGTTTGAGCAGTTCTTC
NA TRBJ2-2 NA TRBV7-3 CASSFRPCGGTGELFF TGTGCCAGCAGCTTCCGGCCATGCGGTGGCACCGGGGAGCTGTTTTTT
TRBD2 TRBJ2-1 NA TRBV28 CASSSSGTSGRAAYNEQFF TGTGCCAGCAGTTCGTCCGGGACTAGCGGGAGGGCCGCCTACAATGAGCAGTTCTTC
TRBD2 TRBJ2-1 NA TRBV5-1 CASSPTSGRIPFSNEQFF TGCGCCAGCAGCCCCACTAGCGGGAGAATACCCTTCTCCAATGAGCAGTTCTTC
NA TRBJ2-1 NA TRBV7-9 CASSLGRGYGNEQFF TGTGCCAGCAGCTTAGGCAGGGGTTACGGGAATGAGCAGTTCTTC
NA TRBJ2-7 NA TRBV27 CASSSIVGYEHYF TGTGCCAGCAGTTCCATCGTAGGATACGAGCACTACTTC
NA TRBJ2-6 NA TRBV28 CASSLWGGPGANVLTF TGTGCCAGCAGTTTGTGGGGGGGGCCTGGGGCCAACGTCCTGACTTTC
NA TRBJ1-1 large TRBV29-1 CSVEGGRYYEAFF TGCAGCGTTGAAGGGGGTAGATACTATGAAGCTTTCTTT
NA TRBJ1-1 once TRBV5-5 CATEDTEAFF TGTGCCACCGAAGACACTGAAGCTTTCTTT
TRBD2 TRBJ2-1 NA TRBV5-1 CASSFRLAGEEQFF TGCGCCAGCAGCTTTAGGCTAGCGGGAGAAGAGCAGTTCTTC
NA TRBJ2-1 few TRBV29-1 CSVELDTLPNEQFF TGCAGCGTTGAACTGGACACCTTACCCAATGAGCAGTTCTTC
NA TRBJ2-1 NA TRBV12-3/TRBV12-4 CASSFVGSGSNNEQFF TGTGCCAGCAGTTTCGTCGGGTCAGGATCGAACAATGAGCAGTTCTTC
NA TRBJ2-3 few TRBV29-1 CSVVGRVTDTQYF TGCAGCGTTGTCGGGAGAGTCACAGATACGCAGTATTTT
NA TRBJ2-7 NA TRBV5-1 CASYGGGSEQYF TGCGCCAGCTATGGAGGGGGATCCGAGCAGTACTTC
TRBD1 TRBJ1-4 NA TRBV2 CASSDDRGLNEKLFF TGTGCCAGCAGTGACGACAGGGGTCTTAATGAAAAACTGTTTTTT
TRBD1 TRBJ2-7 NA TRBV6-1 CASGRTGGPYEQYF TGTGCCAGCGGAAGGACAGGGGGTCCCTACGAGCAGTACTTC
TRBD2 TRBJ2-5 NA TRBV9 CASSASGGGETQYF TGTGCCAGCAGCGCTAGCGGAGGCGGGGAGACCCAGTACTTC
TRBD2 TRBJ2-1 few TRBV7-8 CASSMYSGRDGDEQFF TGTGCCAGCAGCATGTATAGCGGGAGGGATGGCGATGAGCAGTTCTTC